This TCR beta chain was identified in a study of blood T cell repertoires in COVID-19. About the research overall: Material from acute and convalescent COVID-19 was sourced from the United States, Italy and Spain. PBMCs, B-cell-depleted T cells, or T cells were the source of the cDNA or gDNA that made up the material.

Germline loops: CDR1 LGHNA, CDR2 YSLEER. V was cut by 4 bases and J by 3 bases, with 16 bases left in between. The CDR3 contains 15 residues. TCRdb keeps only in-frame clones here, not all; method: immunoSEQ multiplex PCR. Of about 190,000 clones in the sample, approximately 90% were seen once. The sequence came from a woman aged 40 to 50 who had recovered from COVID-19. Sequencing input: peripheral blood. The V gene is TRBV4-3, the J gene TRBJ2-7; no firm D call. CDR3 in DNA: TGCGCCAGCAGCCCCCGGTCCGTTCGGTACTACGAGCAGTACTTC. Its protein product is CASSPRSVRYYEQYF.